The entry below gives a single T cell receptor beta chain sequence along with its context. The CDR3 is made up of 15 amino acids. Germline CDR1 reads SGHTA; CDR2 reads FQGTGA. The V gene end was trimmed by 3 bases and the J gene end by 3 bases; junction bases not matched to a gene: 5. Sequencing was performed with immunoSEQ multiplex PCR; in TCRdb, only in-frame clones are kept and a portion is missing. The repertoire includes approximately 140,000 clones, approximately 84% of them detected once, and around 6.8% sits in the top ten. This entry belongs to a study of blood T cell repertoires in COVID-19.

V usage is TRBV7-3 and J usage is TRBJ2-3; 8 bases match TRBD1. Sequenced: peripheral blood. The TCR comes from a human donor in a cohort sampled during active COVID-19. DNA of the CDR3: TGTGCCAGCAGCTTGGACAGGGCTTGGACAGATACGCAGTATTTT. Protein sequence: CASSLDRAWTDTQYF.